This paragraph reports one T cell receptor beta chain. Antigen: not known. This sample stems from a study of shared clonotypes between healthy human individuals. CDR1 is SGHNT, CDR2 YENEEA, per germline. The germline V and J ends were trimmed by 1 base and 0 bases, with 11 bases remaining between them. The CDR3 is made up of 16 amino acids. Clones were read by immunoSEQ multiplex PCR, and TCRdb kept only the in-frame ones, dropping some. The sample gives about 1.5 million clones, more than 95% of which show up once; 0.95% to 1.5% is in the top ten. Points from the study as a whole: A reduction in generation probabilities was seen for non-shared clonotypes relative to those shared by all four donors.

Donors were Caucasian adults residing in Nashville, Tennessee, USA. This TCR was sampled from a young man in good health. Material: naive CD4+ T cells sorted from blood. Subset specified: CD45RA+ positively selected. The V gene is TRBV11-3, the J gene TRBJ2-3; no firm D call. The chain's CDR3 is CASSLVGSSSTDTQYF. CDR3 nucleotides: TGTGCCAGCAGCTTAGTTGGCTCTTCGAGCACAGATACGCAGTATTTT.